A selection of T cell receptor beta chains follows, all from one sample in a study of response to subunit inactivated influenza vaccine. TCRdb recomputed calls from the RT-PCR reads with MiXCR, one row per CDR3 protein. Of 500,000 to 600,000 distinct CDR3 sequences listed, roughly 10% were seen once; the top ten hold roughly 10%. The sample was PBMCs from blood, taken on the day of vaccination. These receptors were taken from a man over 45 who received an inactivated influenza vaccine. Both conserved end residues are part of each CDR3. Fields, in order: V gene, J gene, CDR3 protein.

v_gene: TRBV7-8; j_gene: TRBJ2-3; CDR3aa: CASSLRYPDTQYF
v_gene: TRBV7-9; j_gene: TRBJ1-6; CDR3aa: CASSYARGNSPLHF
v_gene: TRBV2; j_gene: TRBJ1-1; CDR3aa: CASKGGSAGEAFF
v_gene: TRBV12-3/TRBV12-4; j_gene: TRBJ1-4; CDR3aa: CASSLSFSNEKLFF
v_gene: TRBV12-3/TRBV12-4; j_gene: TRBJ2-7; CDR3aa: CASSAGHGEQYF
v_gene: TRBV7-2; j_gene: TRBJ2-3; CDR3aa: CASSSPGTSGDTQYF
v_gene: TRBV12-3/TRBV12-4; j_gene: TRBJ2-3; CDR3aa: CASSLGDRVGPDTQYF
v_gene: TRBV5-4; j_gene: TRBJ2-3; CDR3aa: CASSLAGVGADTQYF
v_gene: TRBV7-2; j_gene: TRBJ1-6; CDR3aa: CASSLDIGGGSPLHF
v_gene: TRBV12-3/TRBV12-4; j_gene: TRBJ2-1; CDR3aa: CASTAGLAENEQFF
v_gene: TRBV12-3/TRBV12-4; j_gene: TRBJ2-1; CDR3aa: CASSFTGGVSQFF
v_gene: TRBV7-9; j_gene: TRBJ2-7; CDR3aa: CASSSLLYEQYF
v_gene: TRBV15; j_gene: TRBJ2-5; CDR3aa: CATSREGGHQETQYF
v_gene: TRBV20-1; j_gene: TRBJ2-2; CDR3aa: CSARGTSGTGGELFF
v_gene: TRBV3-1; j_gene: TRBJ2-2; CDR3aa: CASTTVDQLGNTGELFF
v_gene: TRBV14; j_gene: TRBJ2-1; CDR3aa: CANNTPSDFSYNEQFF
v_gene: TRBV19; j_gene: TRBJ2-5; CDR3aa: CASSNRGRLETQYF
v_gene: TRBV10-3; j_gene: TRBJ2-2; CDR3aa: CAISDARAGELFF
v_gene: TRBV7-8; j_gene: TRBJ2-2; CDR3aa: CASSPRLGGLHTGELFF
v_gene: TRBV7-2; j_gene: TRBJ2-2; CDR3aa: CASSMNTGELFF
v_gene: TRBV20-1; j_gene: TRBJ2-4; CDR3aa: CSARDLRLAKNIQYF
v_gene: TRBV24-1; j_gene: TRBJ2-1; CDR3aa: CATSDLSREGYNEQFF
v_gene: TRBV4-2; j_gene: TRBJ2-3; CDR3aa: CASSLGTSGRASTDTQYF
v_gene: TRBV6-1; j_gene: TRBJ1-2; CDR3aa: CASRPGTGASNYGYTF
v_gene: TRBV7-9; j_gene: TRBJ2-1; CDR3aa: CASSRGVPLMQQFF
v_gene: TRBV12-3/TRBV12-4; j_gene: TRBJ2-1; CDR3aa: CASSLMGMAYNEQFF
v_gene: TRBV12-3/TRBV12-4; j_gene: TRBJ1-1; CDR3aa: CASSLTLHEAFF
v_gene: TRBV29-1; j_gene: TRBJ2-7; CDR3aa: CSGMLAGPNYEQYF
v_gene: TRBV7-2; j_gene: TRBJ1-4; CDR3aa: CASSLVGPTHRNEKLFF
v_gene: TRBV5-1; j_gene: TRBJ2-4; CDR3aa: CASSLAAHLGAVQYF
v_gene: TRBV5-1; j_gene: TRBJ1-5; CDR3aa: CASSSAFLGTAFNQPQHF
v_gene: TRBV9; j_gene: TRBJ1-2; CDR3aa: CDSSVDIGGMDGYTF